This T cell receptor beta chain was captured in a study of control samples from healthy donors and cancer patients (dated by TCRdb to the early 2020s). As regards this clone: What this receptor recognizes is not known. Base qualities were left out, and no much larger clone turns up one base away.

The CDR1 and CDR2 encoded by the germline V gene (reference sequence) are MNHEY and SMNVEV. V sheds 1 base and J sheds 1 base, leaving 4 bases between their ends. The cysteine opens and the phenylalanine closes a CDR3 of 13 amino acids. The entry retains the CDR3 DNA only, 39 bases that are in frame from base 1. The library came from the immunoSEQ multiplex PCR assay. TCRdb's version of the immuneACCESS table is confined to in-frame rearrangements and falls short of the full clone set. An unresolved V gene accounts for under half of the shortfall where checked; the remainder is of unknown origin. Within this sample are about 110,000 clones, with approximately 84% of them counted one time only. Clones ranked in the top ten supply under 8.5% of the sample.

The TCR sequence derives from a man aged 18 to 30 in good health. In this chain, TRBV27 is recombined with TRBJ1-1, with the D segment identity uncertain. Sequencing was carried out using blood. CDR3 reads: CASSLYRNTEAFF. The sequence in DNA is TGTGCCAGCAGTTTATACAGGAACACTGAAGCTTTCTTT.